The clone carrying this TCR beta chain was observed a few times. The antigen is unknown. PCR amplification relied on 60 Vbeta primers (plus 13 Jbeta primers). Here immunoSEQ multiplex PCR was the method, and the copy in TCRdb shows in-frame clones only, minus some. The table has about 140,000 clones, around 9% seen once. This sample stems from a study of cytomegalovirus exposure and HLA in healthy donors. At collection, donors were nominally healthy, but unrecorded immune exposures were probable. Trimming left V 0 bases short and J 6 bases short, with 5 bases between. The germline gives CDR1 DFQATT, CDR2 SNEGSKA (reference sequence). CDR3 length: 11 residues. The study's findings and limits: Researchers catalogued about 150 TCR beta chains as cytomegalovirus-associated.

The sequenced material came from PBMCs. The TCR originated in a woman aged 40 to 49 in good health and CMV-seropositive. The rearrangement links TRBV20-1 to TRBJ1-1; D remains ambiguous. CDR3 in amino acids: CSARDLPEAFF. As DNA, the CDR3 is TGCAGTGCTAGAGACCTTCCTGAAGCTTTCTTT.